The clone carrying this T cell receptor beta chain was seen at least ten times. The antigen is not known. These data belong to a study of blood T cells in healthy people across ages. Next came a second PCR, run for about 7 to 12 cycles, which used a sample-barcoded 5' primer along with a J-beta primer mix. Via MiXCR, TCRdb re-called the 5' RACE reads, giving one row per CDR3 protein. The repertoire holds some 670,000 distinct CDR3 sequences, with 52% as singletons. The trim removed 4 bases at V and 1 base at J, leaving 16 bases unmatched. CDR1 is SGHRS and CDR2 is YFSETQ in the germline V gene. This CDR3 has 18 residues. Findings and limits, study-wide: For the donors, CMV status was unknown and possibly confounded expanded clonotype changes.

Donors each provided roughly 9.6 milliliters of peripheral blood. The sequenced sample was blood. The clonotype was recovered from a woman of 80 years or more in good health. The chain is built from TRBV5-1 and TRBJ2-5; 7 bases match TRBD1. Here the CDR3 reads CASSLIPGQSRFQETQYF. CDR3 nucleotide sequence: TGCGCCAGCAGCCTTATCCCGGGACAGAGTAGATTCCAAGAGACCCAGTACTTC.